This T cell receptor (beta chain) was obtained from a study of T cell repertoires in cytomegalovirus infection (dated by TCRdb to between 2018 and 2021). In terms of the full investigation: Donor HLA type was relevant to the analysis, because carriage of CMV infection together with the matching HLA type was indicated by public TCR beta signatures. The paper as a whole reports these results and caveats: The ex vivo response was dominated by HLA-C-restricted CMV-specific TCR beta clonotypes, which also provided the single most frequent clonotype in two of eight donors. In both this cohort and an independent roughly 360-donor cohort, the cumulative frequency of public TCR beta family members distinguished carriers of CMV infection plus the relevant HLA type.

Sequencing was performed on an Illumina HiSeq 1500. TCRdb ran its own pipeline on the public reads, namely fastp trimming at Q25 and MiXCR clone calling, and kept in-frame beta chains. All rows with the same CDR3 protein become a single entry with the most common DNA and genes. This sample holds about 200,000 distinct CDR3 sequences; roughly 9.8% were observed only once. Roughly 4.8% of the sample comes from the top ten. This clonotype was counted at least ten times. Which antigen it targets is not known. Base qualities are not recorded, but no much larger clone differs from it by a single base. Sequences were obtained from PBMCs. The receptor comes from a human donor in good health (CMV status not recorded). Some clones in this sample may be carry-over from other donors' samples.

The CDR3 reads CASSATGTDISGQYF. DNA sequence: TGTGCCAGCAGCGCAACCGGGACAGACATCTCAGGCCAGTACTTC. Recombination connected TRBV7-9 to TRBJ2-5, with 7 bases in between that match TRBD1. The germline V gene encodes CDR1 SEHNR and CDR2 FQNEAQ (reference sequence). The cysteine opens and the phenylalanine closes a CDR3 of 15 amino acids. Only the CDR3 DNA is retained, 45 bases long and in frame from the first base. Germline trimming: 5 bases from V, 10 bases from J; junction bases outside gene matches: 16. Here the CDR3 is joined to the reference TRBV7-9 and TRBJ2-5 genes, and the full variable domain is: DTGVSQNPRHKITKRGQNVTFRCDPISEHNRLYWYRQTLGQGPEFLTYFQNEAQLEKSRLLSDRFSAERPKGSFSTLEIQRTEQGDSAMYLCASSATGTDISGQYFGPGTRLLVL.